This T cell receptor (beta chain) was sequenced for a study of type 1 and type 2 diabetes patients. Study-wide context: The cohort mixed type 1 diabetes, type 2 diabetes and nondiabetic donors.

In the case of this clonotype: Its antigen remains unknown. A single base separates this from a much larger clone, so it may be a read error.

Study findings and constraints: In CD4+ and CD8+ T cells, type 2 diabetes diversity exceeded type 1.

Each diabetic donor fulfilled classification criteria for either type 1 or type 2. No donor had another autoimmune disease or recent infection within four weeks. The PCR template was genomic DNA. The TCR beta CDR3 region was amplified using 30 forward and 13 reverse primers. Each CDR3 protein gets one entry after TCRdb re-called the multiplex PCR reads with MiXCR. The sample has more than 250,000 distinct CDR3 sequences; roughly 48% are singletons. Sequenced input: peripheral blood mononuclear cells (PBMCs). The receptor was isolated from a man between 18 and 35 years old with type 2 diabetes.

CDR3 DNA: TGTGCCACCAGCAGAGGAGGCGGGGGAGGCACTAAAGCTTTCTTT. Its translation: CATSRGGGGGTKAFF. The V call is TRBV15, the J call TRBJ1-1; a possible D gene is TRBD1 (5 bases). In germline, CDR1 is LNHNV, CDR2 YYDKDF (reference sequence). The CDR3 is 15 amino acids.